This T cell receptor (beta chain) was sequenced in a study of blood T cells in healthy people across ages. Through a sample-barcoded 5' primer and a J-beta primer mix, a second PCR was run for roughly 6 to 12 cycles. Tagging of each cDNA molecule was performed by a template-switch adaptor with 12 random nucleotides. A single record per CDR3 protein comes from TCRdb applying MiXCR to the 5' RACE reads. The sample lists about 1.4 million distinct CDR3 sequences, approximately 59% seen once, with 6.7% in the top ten. This clonotype was seen a handful of times. There are 14 residues in the CDR3. Germline CDR1 SQVTM, CDR2 ANQGSEA. The V segment lost 7 bases and the J segment 4 bases; nucleotides outside the gene matches: 7.

This chain links TRBV29-1 with TRBJ2-1, with 10 bases matching TRBD2. The sequence was obtained from a young man in good health. The sequenced sample consisted of blood. CDR3 coding DNA: TGCAGCGGAACCGGGACTAGCGTTTACAATGAGCAGTTCTTC. Residues: CSGTGTSVYNEQFF.